This T cell receptor beta chain is drawn from a study of OX40 agonist ivuxolimab in advanced cancers. For the study at large: Cancers in dose escalation were hepatocellular, melanoma, renal cell and head and neck.

To note about this clone: Its antigen is unidentified. Germline is not matched at one junction end, which may reflect a read error.

CDR1 and CDR2 from the germline V gene are SSHAT and FNYEAQ (reference sequence). The CDR3 contains 14 residues. Patients were ruled out by autoimmune disease history or systemic immunosuppression. Sequencing was performed with immunoSEQ multiplex PCR; in TCRdb, only in-frame clones are kept and a portion is missing. The sample gives over 8,000 clones, over 65% of which show up once; approximately 30% is in the top ten. The study's findings and limits: Clonal expansion from baseline to week 6 occurred in both CD4+ and CD8+ T cells. Expanded peripheral T cells had an undetermined antigen specificity.

This receptor was taken from an adult with an advanced solid tumor such as melanoma, head and neck, liver or kidney cancer. Sequenced here: CD4+ or CD8+ T cells sorted from blood, sampled in a trial of the OX40 agonist ivuxolimab. This chain joins TRBV7-7 and TRBJ2-7, with D perhaps TRBD1 or TRBD2 (5 bases each). The CDR3 spells CASSVRDGAYEQYF. CDR3 nucleotides: TGTGCTAGCAGCGTACGGGACGGAGCCTACGAGCAGTACTTC.